The 32 T cell receptor beta chains given below trace back to one sample, sequenced in a study of blood T cell repertoires in COVID-19. Data came from immunoSEQ multiplex PCR; TCRdb stores just in-frame clones and leaves some out. The table records 200,000 to 300,000 clones, 75% to 85% of them present only once. Sequenced material: peripheral blood. The receptors were gathered from a woman older than 75 with COVID-19, enrolled during active disease.

This chain uses TRBV30 with TRBJ1-5, with D unresolved. The V end lost 1 base, the J end lost 6 bases, and 10 bases lay between the germline ends. The CDR3 has 13 amino acids. Germline V lookup: CDR1 GTSNPN, CDR2 SVGIG (reference sequence). The CDR3 region is CAWSGKLSQPQHF. The CDR3 DNA sequence: TGTGCCTGGAGTGGGAAACTAAGTCAGCCCCAGCATTTT.

The chain recombines TRBV7-2 with TRBJ2-3, with 12 nucleotides matching TRBD2. This CDR3 spans 15 amino acids. Germline V lookup: CDR1 SGHTA, CDR2 FQGNSA. V was clipped by 10 bases and J by 3 bases; unmatched bases: 8. The CDR3 loop is CATQKTSGSTDTQYF. CDR3 in DNA: TGTGCCACCCAAAAGACTAGCGGGAGTACAGATACGCAGTATTTT.

The gene calls are TRBV5-1 and TRBJ1-2; TRBD1 is a possible D gene (6 bases). V was cut by 4 bases and J by 0 bases, with 13 bases left in between. Germline V gene sequence: CDR1 SGHRS, CDR2 YFSETQ. CDR3 size: 15 residues. The CDR3 coding sequence is TGCGCCAGCAGCCCACAGGGCCTGGCTAACTATGGCTACACCTTC. It is translated as CASSPQGLANYGYTF.

The sample holds a few counts of this clone. The V and J genes are TRBV5-1 and TRBJ1-1, with D hard to call. Germline V gene sequence: CDR1 SGHRS, CDR2 YFSETQ. This CDR3 contains 16 residues. The germline V and J ends were trimmed by 4 bases and 1 base, with 17 bases remaining between them. For the CDR3, the DNA is TGCGCCAGCAGCCCCTTCAACGGGGAGGGGAACACTGAAGCTTTCTTT. Its translation: CASSPFNGEGNTEAFF.

The chain recombines TRBV28 with TRBJ1-2, with D perhaps TRBD1 (6 bases). The CDR3 contains 11 residues. Germline V gene lookup returns CDR1 MDHEN and CDR2 SYDVKM. V lost 9 bases to trimming and J lost 8 bases, with 13 bases between them. The CDR3 reads CASSTGRGYTF. CDR3 DNA: TGTGCCAGTAGTACAGGGCGCGGCTACACCTTC.

As for this clone: At the DNA level, this CDR3 is encoded by other sequences in the same sample as well. This sequence joins TRBV4-2 and TRBJ2-7, with 10 bases identical to TRBD2. The length of the CDR3 is 15 residues. Germline-derived CDR1 and CDR2 are LGHNA and YNFKEQ. J gave up 2 bases and V 3 bases, and 4 bases lay outside the gene matches. CDR3 sequence: CASSQTSGSAYEQYF. The CDR3 DNA sequence: TGTGCCAGCAGCCAGACTAGCGGGTCCGCCTACGAGCAGTACTTC.

This clone has only one observation. The chain joins TRBV18 to TRBJ1-1; weak D call: TRBD1 (6 bases). The CDR3 runs 11 residues. The germline V gene has CDR1 KGHSH and CDR2 LQKENI. The V and J ends lost 6 bases and 8 bases respectively, with 10 bases between them. This chain's CDR3 is CASSQDREAFF. CDR3 nucleotides: TGTGCCAGCTCGCAGGACAGAGAAGCTTTCTTT.

The sample holds one count of this clone. The chain carries TRBV6-5 and TRBJ2-7, with 8 bases aligning to TRBD1. CDR1 and CDR2 (germline): MNHEY, SVGAGI. The ends lost 6 bases at V and 1 base at J; junction bases unmatched: 8. The CDR3 length is 15 residues. Written as DNA, the CDR3 is TGTGCCAGCAGACCGGACAGGGTAGGTTCCTACGAGCAGTACTTC. This translates into CASRPDRVGSYEQYF.

This clone was found once. This sample includes further DNA sequences coding for the same CDR3. CDR3 bases: TGTGCCAGCTCACCAGGGCGCAATGAAAAACTGTTTTTT. Translation: CASSPGRNEKLFF. This chain links TRBV18 with TRBJ1-4; D call uncertain. Germline lookup yields CDR1 KGHSH and CDR2 LQKENI. This CDR3 has 13 amino acids. Trimming stripped 2 bases from V and 5 bases from J, with 6 bases between.

The chain carries TRBV6-4 and TRBJ2-2, with no clear D. Trimming pared 7 bases from V and 3 bases from J, leaving 9 bases between. Per germline, CDR1 MRHNA and CDR2 SNTAGT. This CDR3 is built from 13 residues. The CDR3 reads CASIAPYTGELFF. The CDR3 DNA reads TGTGCCAGCATTGCGCCTTACACCGGGGAGCTGTTTTTT.

The DNA for the CDR3 is TGTGCCAGTAGAAGCAGAGGGTTGGTCACTGAAGCTTTCTTT. It yields the protein CASRSRGLVTEAFF. The gene calls are TRBV19 and TRBJ1-1; D ambiguous. The CDR3 contains 14 residues. Germline values: CDR1 LNHDA, CDR2 SQIVND (reference sequence). Trimming took 6 bases from V and 4 from J, leaving 15 bases between them.

The chain combines TRBV3-1 (or the pseudogene TRBV3-2) with TRBJ2-1, with D possibly being TRBD1 (5 bases). The CDR3 extends over 18 amino acids. Trimming took off 1 base at V and 3 bases at J, with 19 bases between the two ends. In germline, CDR1 is LGHDT, CDR2 YNNKEL (reference sequence). This chain's CDR3 is CASSQGWGEAGDYNEQFF. The DNA of the CDR3 is TGTGCCAGCAGCCAAGGGTGGGGCGAGGCAGGAGACTACAATGAGCAGTTCTTC.

This clone was counted between two and nine times. The genes are TRBV4-2 and TRBJ1-2; D remains unclear. This CDR3 has 13 residues. Trimming removed 4 bases from V and 3 bases from J, with 9 bases in between. Germline CDR1 and CDR2: LGHNA and YNFKEQ. The CDR3 region is CASSPREDYGYTF. As DNA, the CDR3 is TGTGCCAGCAGCCCGCGGGAGGACTATGGCTACACCTTC.

The J gene is TRBJ2-1, the V gene TRBV21-1; TRBD1 is the table's D call and was not checked against the DNA. TRBV21-1 is a listed pseudogene. The CDR3 extends over 16 amino acids. CDR3: CASSRVPTGTYNEQFF. In DNA form, the CDR3 reads TGTGCCAGCAGCAGAGTGCCGACAGGGACCTACAATGAGCAGTTCTTC.

The V and J genes are TRBV6-6 and TRBJ1-2; D is unresolved. This CDR3 region has 14 residues. Germline lookup yields CDR1 MNHNY and CDR2 SVGAGI (reference sequence). V lost 2 bases to trimming and J lost 5 bases, with 12 bases between them. This CDR3 reads CASSYAGGGYGYTF. CDR3 in DNA: TGTGCCAGCAGTTACGCAGGAGGAGGATATGGCTACACCTTC.

The genes are TRBV25-1 and TRBJ1-3, with D hard to call. Trimming took off 3 bases at V and 4 bases at J, with 10 bases between the two ends. The CDR3 consists of 14 residues. Looked up from germline, CDR1 is MGHDK and CDR2 is SYGVNS. The CDR3 DNA sequence: TGTGCCAGCAGTGAGGGAGGTCTGGGAAACACCATATATTTT. This encodes CASSEGGLGNTIYF.

V gene TRBV18 combines with J gene TRBJ2-7; TRBD1 is a possible D gene (6 bases). This CDR3 comprises 14 residues. Trimming pared 1 base from V and 5 bases from J, leaving 12 bases between. CDR1 KGHSH and CDR2 LQKENI come from the germline V gene. This chain's CDR3 is CASSPLGARDEQYF. Here the CDR3 DNA reads TGTGCCAGCTCACCACTGGGGGCGCGGGACGAGCAGTACTTC. Variable domain in full (rest from reference TRBV18 and TRBJ2-7): NAGVMQNPRHLVRRRGQEARLRCSPMKGHSHVYWYRQLPEEGLKFMVYLQKENIIDESGMPKERFSAEFPKEGPSILRIQQVVRGDSAAYFCASSPLGARDEQYFGPGTRLTVT.

This clone was detected only once. This chain connects TRBV5-1 to TRBJ1-3; D possibly corresponds to TRBD1 (5 bases). Germline CDR1 reads SGHRS; CDR2 reads YFSETQ. V lost 4 bases to trimming and J lost 2 bases, with 16 bases between them. The CDR3 is 16 residues long. The CDR3, as DNA: TGCGCCAGCAGCCCGCATTCTGTGGGGCCTGGAAACACCATATATTTT. This sequence encodes CASSPHSVGPGNTIYF.

This chain links TRBV6-5 with TRBJ2-2; D is possibly TRBD2 (5 bases). Germline V gene data show CDR1 as MNHEY and CDR2 as SVGAGI. This CDR3 comprises 15 residues. Trimming pared 6 bases from V and 6 bases from J, leaving 17 bases between. CDR3 DNA sequence: TGTGCCAGCAGCCTCACTAGAGTAGACGCCGGGGAGCTGTTTTTT. Translating it yields CASSLTRVDAGELFF.

The gene calls are TRBV5-1 and TRBJ2-1, with 7 bases fitting TRBD1. Germline CDR1 is SGHRS and CDR2 is YFSETQ. This CDR3 region has 13 residues. V lost 4 bases and J lost 6; bases outside the gene matches: 4. The CDR3 coding sequence is TGCGCCAGCAGCCAACAGGGGAGCAATGAGCAGTTCTTC. Translating gives CASSQQGSNEQFF.

The V call is TRBV6-2 or TRBV6-3, the J call TRBJ1-1; 7 positions agree with TRBD1. The V gene end was trimmed by 4 bases and the J gene end by 6 bases; junction bases not matched to a gene: 11. This CDR3 contains 15 residues. Germline CDR1 reads MNHEY; CDR2 reads SVGEGT. The CDR3 sequence is CASSSAGTVGAEAFF. The CDR3 bases are TGTGCCAGCAGTTCCGCCGGGACAGTAGGCGCTGAAGCTTTCTTT.

This clone was seen a few times. This chain links TRBV6-5 with TRBJ1-4, with 7 bases fitting TRBD1. J lost 0 bases, V lost 8 bases, and 6 bases had no gene match. CDR1 and CDR2 (germline): MNHEY, SVGAGI. This CDR3 region has 15 residues. The CDR3 here is CASGQAFATNEKLFF. The CDR3 coding sequence is TGTGCCAGCGGACAGGCTTTTGCAACTAATGAAAAACTGTTTTTT.

This rearrangement joins TRBV3-1 (or the pseudogene TRBV3-2) to TRBJ2-2; 7 bases align to TRBD2. CDR1 is LGHDT, CDR2 YNNKEL, per germline (reference sequence). J gave up 3 bases and V 0 bases, and 13 bases lay outside the gene matches. The CDR3 runs 19 residues. CDR3 coding DNA: TGTGCCAGCAGCCAAGAATCGGCGGGAGTCTTCAAGGACACCGGGGAGCTGTTTTTT. This codes for CASSQESAGVFKDTGELFF.

The J gene is TRBJ2-5, the V gene TRBV7-3; possible D gene TRBD2, 7 bases. Trimming took off 5 bases at V and 5 bases at J, with 18 bases between the two ends. The germline V gene has CDR1 SGHTA and CDR2 FQGTGA. CDR3 length: 15 amino acids. This CDR3 is CASSPQPGGWETQYF. The CDR3 nucleotides read TGTGCCAGCAGCCCCCAACCGGGGGGCTGGGAGACCCAGTACTTC.

The genes are TRBV11-2 and TRBJ1-4; 7 bases match TRBD1. The germline V gene has CDR1 SGHAT and CDR2 FQNNGV. The CDR3 runs 14 residues. Trimming took 4 bases from V and 4 from J; bases not matched to a gene: 3. For the CDR3, the DNA is TGTGCCAGCAGCTCACAGGGGCTTAATGAAAAACTGTTTTTT. This codes for CASSSQGLNEKLFF.

The chain employs TRBV5-4 and TRBJ1-4, with 7 bases lining up with TRBD1. This CDR3 comprises 14 residues. Germline CDR1 reads SGHNT; CDR2 reads YYREEE (reference sequence). Unmatched junction bases numbered 6, after V lost 4 bases and J lost 6 bases. The CDR3, as DNA: TGTGCCAGCAGCCCGGGACAGCGGGATGAAAAACTGTTTTTT. Its translation: CASSPGQRDEKLFF. The complete variable domain, with remaining parts taken from reference TRBV5-4 and TRBJ1-4, reads ETGVTQSPTHLIKTRGQQVTLRCSSQSGHNTVSWYQQALGQGPQFIFQYYREEENGRGNFPPRFSGLQFPNYSSELNVNALELDDSALYLCASSPGQRDEKLFFGSGTQLSVL.

CDR3 in amino acids: CASSLVGTGGFGNQPQHF. DNA of the CDR3: TGTGCCAGCAGCTTAGTTGGGACAGGGGGCTTTGGCAATCAGCCCCAGCATTTT. The V and J genes are TRBV7-2 and TRBJ1-5; 12 bases line up with TRBD1. In germline, CDR1 is SGHTA, CDR2 FQGNSA. The junction had 6 bases not matched to a gene; V was cut back by 1 base and J by 2 bases. This CDR3 has 18 residues.

The CDR3 DNA is TGTGCCACCAGTGATTGGTACAACAATCAGCCCCAGCATTTT. This translates into CATSDWYNNQPQHF. J is TRBJ1-5 and V is TRBV24-1; D unresolved. Germline CDR1 reads KGHDR; CDR2 reads SFDVKD. V lost 2 bases to trimming and J lost 3 bases, with 7 bases between them. The CDR3 extends over 14 amino acids.

This chain connects TRBV7-2 to TRBJ1-5; D call uncertain. Germline V CDR1 and CDR2: SGHTA, FQGNSA. Trimming removed 0 bases at V and 0 bases at J, with 9 bases between. The CDR3 has 16 residues. In DNA form, the CDR3 reads TGTGCCAGCAGCTTAGCGGCGGTCTATAGCAATCAGCCCCAGCATTTT. Residues: CASSLAAVYSNQPQHF.

V is TRBV27 and J is TRBJ1-2; D unresolved. Germline lookup yields CDR1 MNHEY and CDR2 SMNVEV (reference sequence). This CDR3 region has 14 residues. V lost 5 bases to trimming and J lost 2 bases, with 12 bases between them. Here the CDR3 reads CASSRKAVNYGYTF. CDR3 bases: TGTGCCAGCAGTAGGAAGGCGGTAAACTATGGCTACACCTTC.

The CDR3, as DNA: TGCGCCAGCAGCCCCCGACAGGCTGGCGGTTCACCCCTCCACTTT. It translates to CASSPRQAGGSPLHF. V gene TRBV5-1 combines with J gene TRBJ1-6; D perhaps matches TRBD1 (6 bases). The germline gives CDR1 SGHRS, CDR2 YFSETQ. V lost 4 bases to trimming and J lost 9 bases, with 17 bases between them. CDR3 length: 15 amino acids.

The genes are TRBV9 and TRBJ2-3; TRBD2 agrees at 14 bases. J lost 1 base, V lost 3 bases, and 7 bases had no gene match. From germline, CDR1 is SGDLS and CDR2 YYNGEE. This CDR3 spans 18 amino acids. The CDR3 loop reads CASSEGLAGDIGTDTQYF. CDR3 nucleotides: TGTGCCAGCAGCGAGGGACTAGCGGGAGATATCGGCACAGATACGCAGTATTTT.